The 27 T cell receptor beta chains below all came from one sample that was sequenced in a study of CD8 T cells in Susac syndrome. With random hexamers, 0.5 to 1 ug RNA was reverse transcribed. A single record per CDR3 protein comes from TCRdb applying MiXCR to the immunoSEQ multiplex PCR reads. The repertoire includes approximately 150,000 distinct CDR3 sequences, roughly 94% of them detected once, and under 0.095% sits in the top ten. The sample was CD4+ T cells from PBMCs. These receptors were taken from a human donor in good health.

This CDR3 reads CASRTSSTDTQYF. The CDR3 DNA sequence: TGTGCCAGCAGGACTAGCAGCACAGATACGCAGTATTTT. This chain joins TRBV7-9 and TRBJ2-3; 7 bases are a match to TRBD2. Germline CDR1 is SEHNR and CDR2 is FQNEAQ (reference sequence). The CDR3 is 13 residues long. V dropped 6 bases and J dropped 0; count of bases not matched to a gene: 0.

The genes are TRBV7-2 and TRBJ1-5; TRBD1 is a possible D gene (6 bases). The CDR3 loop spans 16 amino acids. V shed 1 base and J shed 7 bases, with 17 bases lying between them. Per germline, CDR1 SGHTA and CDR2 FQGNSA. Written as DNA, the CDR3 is TGTGCCAGCAGCTTAGTTTTTGGAGGGGGTCGGCAGCCCCAGCATTTT. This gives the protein CASSLVFGGGRQPQHF.

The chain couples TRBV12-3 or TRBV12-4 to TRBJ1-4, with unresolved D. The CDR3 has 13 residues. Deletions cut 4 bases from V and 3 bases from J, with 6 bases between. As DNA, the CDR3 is TGTGCCAGCAGTTGGCAGTCTAATGAAAAACTGTTTTTT. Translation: CASSWQSNEKLFF.

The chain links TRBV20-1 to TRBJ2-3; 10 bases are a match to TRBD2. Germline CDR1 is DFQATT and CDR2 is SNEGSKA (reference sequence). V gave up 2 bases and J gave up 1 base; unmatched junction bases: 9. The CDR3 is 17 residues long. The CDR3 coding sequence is TGCAGTGCTAGAAGACCTAGCGGGAGCAGAGGCACAGATACGCAGTATTTT. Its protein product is CSARRPSGSRGTDTQYF.

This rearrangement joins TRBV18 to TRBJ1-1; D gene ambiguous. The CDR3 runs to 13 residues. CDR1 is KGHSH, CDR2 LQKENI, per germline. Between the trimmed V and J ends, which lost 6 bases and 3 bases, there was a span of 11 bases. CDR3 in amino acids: CASSRQRDTEAFF. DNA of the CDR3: TGTGCCAGCTCTCGTCAAAGGGACACTGAAGCTTTCTTT.

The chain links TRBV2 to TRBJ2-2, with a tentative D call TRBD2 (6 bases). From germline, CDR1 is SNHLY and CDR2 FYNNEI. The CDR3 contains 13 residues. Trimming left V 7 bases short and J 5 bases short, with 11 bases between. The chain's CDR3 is CASMRDFTGELFF. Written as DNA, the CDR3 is TGTGCCAGCATGCGGGATTTTACCGGGGAGCTGTTTTTT.

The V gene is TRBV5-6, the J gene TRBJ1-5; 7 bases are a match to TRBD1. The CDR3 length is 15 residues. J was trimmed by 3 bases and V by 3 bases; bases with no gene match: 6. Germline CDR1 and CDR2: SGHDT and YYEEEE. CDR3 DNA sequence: TGTGCCAGCAGCTCCTCTGACAGGGTCAATCAGCCCCAGCATTTT. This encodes CASSSSDRVNQPQHF.

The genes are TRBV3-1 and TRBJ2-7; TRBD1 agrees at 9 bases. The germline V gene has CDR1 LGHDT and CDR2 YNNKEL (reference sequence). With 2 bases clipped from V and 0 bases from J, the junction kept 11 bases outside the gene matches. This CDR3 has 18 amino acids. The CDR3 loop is CASSQTGQGRLGSYEQYF. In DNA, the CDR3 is TGTGCCAGCAGCCAAACGGGACAGGGCCGGTTGGGCTCCTACGAGCAGTACTTC.

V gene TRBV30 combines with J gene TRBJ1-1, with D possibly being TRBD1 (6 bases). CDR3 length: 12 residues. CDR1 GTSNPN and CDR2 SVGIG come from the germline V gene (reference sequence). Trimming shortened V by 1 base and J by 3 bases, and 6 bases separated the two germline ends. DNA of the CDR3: TGTGCCTGGAGTGGGGGGCACACTGAAGCTTTCTTT. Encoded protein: CAWSGGHTEAFF.

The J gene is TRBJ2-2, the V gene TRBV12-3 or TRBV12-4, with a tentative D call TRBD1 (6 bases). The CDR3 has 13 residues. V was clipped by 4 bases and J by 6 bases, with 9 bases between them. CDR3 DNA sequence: TGTGCCAGCAGTTCACAGGGACCCGGGGAGCTGTTTTTT. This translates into CASSSQGPGELFF.

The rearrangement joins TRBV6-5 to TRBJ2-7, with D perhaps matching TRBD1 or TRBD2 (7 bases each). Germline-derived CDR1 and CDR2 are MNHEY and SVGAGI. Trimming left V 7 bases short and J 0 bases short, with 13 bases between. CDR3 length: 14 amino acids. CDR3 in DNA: TGTGCCAGCACAGGGGGGGGAAGCTCCTACGAGCAGTACTTC. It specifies CASTGGGSSYEQYF.

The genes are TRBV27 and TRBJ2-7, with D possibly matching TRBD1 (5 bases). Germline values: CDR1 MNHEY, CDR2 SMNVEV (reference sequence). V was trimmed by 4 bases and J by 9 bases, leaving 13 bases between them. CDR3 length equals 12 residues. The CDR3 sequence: CASSSSRAVQYF. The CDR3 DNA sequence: TGTGCCAGCAGTTCCTCCAGGGCAGTGCAGTACTTC.

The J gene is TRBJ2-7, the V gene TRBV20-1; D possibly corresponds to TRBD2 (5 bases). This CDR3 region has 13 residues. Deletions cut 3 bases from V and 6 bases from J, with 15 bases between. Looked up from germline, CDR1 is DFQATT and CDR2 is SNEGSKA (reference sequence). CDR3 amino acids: CSASWLADGEQYF. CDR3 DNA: TGCAGTGCTAGCTGGCTAGCCGACGGCGAGCAGTACTTC.

The CDR3 DNA sequence: TGTGCCAGCTCACCACGACAGTCCCAAGAGACCCAGTACTTC. Translated: CASSPRQSQETQYF. This chain joins TRBV18 and TRBJ2-5; TRBD1 might be the D (5 bases). Germline values: CDR1 KGHSH, CDR2 LQKENI. This CDR3 is built from 14 residues. Deletions cut 1 base from V and 1 base from J, with 7 bases between.

CDR3 coding DNA: TGTGCCAGCAGCCAAACTAGCGGGGGAAGCACAGATACGCAGTATTTT. It encodes CASSQTSGGSTDTQYF. V usage is TRBV12-3 or TRBV12-4 and J usage is TRBJ2-3, with TRBD2 matching over 11 bases. This CDR3 has 16 residues. Losses at the gene ends were 6 bases for V and 0 bases for J; bases not matched to a gene: 5.

CDR3 loop: CASSHTSGQGYYEQYF. The DNA for the CDR3 is TGTGCCAGCTCACACACCTCGGGACAGGGCTACTACGAGCAGTACTTC. The chain recombines TRBV18 with TRBJ2-7; 9 bases agree with TRBD1. Germline CDR1 reads KGHSH; CDR2 reads LQKENI. V dropped 4 bases and J dropped 3; count of bases not matched to a gene: 10. This CDR3 is 16 amino acids long. Filled out from reference TRBV18 and TRBJ2-7, the complete variable domain reads NAGVMQNPRHLVRRRGQEARLRCSPMKGHSHVYWYRQLPEEGLKFMVYLQKENIIDESGMPKERFSAEFPKEGPSILRIQQVVRGDSAAYFCASSHTSGQGYYEQYFGPGTRLTVT.

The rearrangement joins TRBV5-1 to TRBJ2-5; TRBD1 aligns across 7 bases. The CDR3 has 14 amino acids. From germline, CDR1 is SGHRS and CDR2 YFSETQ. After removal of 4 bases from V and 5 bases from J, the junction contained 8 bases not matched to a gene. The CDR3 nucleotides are TGCGCCAGCAGCCCTCAACAGGGGCGGGAGACCCAGTACTTC. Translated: CASSPQQGRETQYF.

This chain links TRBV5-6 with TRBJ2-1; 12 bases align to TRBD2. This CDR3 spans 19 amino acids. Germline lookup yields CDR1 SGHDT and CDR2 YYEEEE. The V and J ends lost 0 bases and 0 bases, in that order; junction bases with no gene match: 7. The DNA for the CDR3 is TGTGCCAGCAGCTTGGTAGTACTAGCGGGAGGAAGCTCCTACAATGAGCAGTTCTTC. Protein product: CASSLVVLAGGSSYNEQFF.

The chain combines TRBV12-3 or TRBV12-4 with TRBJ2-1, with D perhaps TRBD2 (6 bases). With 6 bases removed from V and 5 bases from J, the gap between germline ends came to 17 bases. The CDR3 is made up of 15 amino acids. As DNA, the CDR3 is TGTGCCAGCAGACCCGGGACTTCTCCGCACAATGAGCAGTTCTTC. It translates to CASRPGTSPHNEQFF.

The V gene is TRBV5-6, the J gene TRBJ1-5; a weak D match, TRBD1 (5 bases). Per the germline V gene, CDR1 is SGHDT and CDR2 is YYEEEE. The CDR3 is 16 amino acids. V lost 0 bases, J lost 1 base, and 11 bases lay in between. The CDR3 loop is CASSLAGGVSNQPQHF. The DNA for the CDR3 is TGTGCCAGCAGCTTGGCGGGAGGGGTGAGCAATCAGCCCCAGCATTTT.

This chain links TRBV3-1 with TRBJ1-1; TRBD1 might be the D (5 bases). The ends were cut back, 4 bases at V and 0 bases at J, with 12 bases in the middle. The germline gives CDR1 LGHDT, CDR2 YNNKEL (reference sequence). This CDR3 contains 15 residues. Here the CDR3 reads CASSPRQLMNTEAFF. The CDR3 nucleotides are TGTGCCAGCAGCCCGCGACAGTTGATGAACACTGAAGCTTTCTTT.

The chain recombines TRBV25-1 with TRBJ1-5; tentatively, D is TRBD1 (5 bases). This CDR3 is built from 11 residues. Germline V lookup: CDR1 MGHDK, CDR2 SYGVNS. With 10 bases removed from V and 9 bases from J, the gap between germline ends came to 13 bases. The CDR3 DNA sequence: TGTGCCACCCAAGGAACAGGGCCCCAGCATTTT. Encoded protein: CATQGTGPQHF. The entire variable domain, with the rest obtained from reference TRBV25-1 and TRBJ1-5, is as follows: EADIYQTPRYLVIGTGKKITLECSQTMGHDKMYWYQQDPGMELHLIHYSYGVNSTEKGDLSSESTVSRIRTEHFPLTLESARPSHTSQYLCATQGTGPQHFGDGTRLSIL.

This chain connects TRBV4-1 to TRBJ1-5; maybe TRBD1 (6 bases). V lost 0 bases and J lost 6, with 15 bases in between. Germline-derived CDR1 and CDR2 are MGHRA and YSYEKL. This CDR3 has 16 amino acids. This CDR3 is CASSQEPQGIVQPQHF. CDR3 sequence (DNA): TGCGCCAGCAGCCAAGAACCCCAGGGGATAGTTCAGCCCCAGCATTTT.

CDR3 in amino acids: CASSLEVPRETQYF. Written as DNA, the CDR3 is TGTGCCAGCAGCTTAGAAGTCCCCCGAGAGACCCAGTACTTC. J is TRBJ2-5 and V is TRBV7-9; unclear D gene. Germline V gene lookup returns CDR1 SEHNR and CDR2 FQNEAQ (reference sequence). The CDR3 loop spans 14 amino acids. V lost 1 base, J lost 4 bases, and 10 bases lay in between.

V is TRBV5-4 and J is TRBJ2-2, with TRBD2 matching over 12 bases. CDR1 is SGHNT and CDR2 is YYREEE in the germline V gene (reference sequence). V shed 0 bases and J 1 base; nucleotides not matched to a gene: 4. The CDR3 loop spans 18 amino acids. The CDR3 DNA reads TGTGCCAGCAGCTTGGACAGGGGACTAGCGGGGAACACCGGGGAGCTGTTTTTT. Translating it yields CASSLDRGLAGNTGELFF.

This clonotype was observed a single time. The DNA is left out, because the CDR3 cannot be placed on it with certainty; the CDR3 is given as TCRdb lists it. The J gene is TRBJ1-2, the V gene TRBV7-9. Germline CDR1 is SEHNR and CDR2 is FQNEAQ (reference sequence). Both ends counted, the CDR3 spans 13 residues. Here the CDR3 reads CASSTSGMYGYTF.

CDR3 protein: CASAPWSAGGPGNEQFF. The CDR3 DNA reads as TGTGCCAGTGCCCCCTGGAGTGCGGGAGGGCCGGGTAATGAGCAGTTCTTC. V and J are TRBV19 and TRBJ2-1, with 9 bases identical to TRBD2. CDR1 LNHDA and CDR2 SQIVND come from the germline V gene (reference sequence). The CDR3 extends over 17 amino acids. The V gene end was trimmed by 8 bases and the J gene end by 7 bases; junction bases not matched to a gene: 18.